Listed here is a single T cell receptor (beta chain). Authors' analysis steps: Amplification of reference gene primers was used by the study to estimate nucleated cell counts. TCRdb's table, derived via immunoSEQ multiplex PCR, lists solely in-frame clones and lacks some. That table is the source of V, J and clone size, and D and trimming were worked out from the DNA. The top ten clones hold 0.2% to 0.3% of a sample with roughly 700,000 clones, 85% to 90% of them seen once. These data come from a study of blood T cell repertoires in COVID-19. At the level of the study: Specimens from acute and convalescent COVID-19 originated in the United States, Italy and Spain.

Trimming cost V 1 base and J 11 bases, with 8 bases left between them. The CDR3 is 11 amino acids. Per germline, CDR1 SGHNT and CDR2 YENEEA. The chain recombines TRBV11-3 with TRBJ1-1; D not resolved. The source of this sequence is a woman between 18 and 29 years old with acute or convalescent COVID-19. Specimen: peripheral blood. Written as DNA, the CDR3 is TGTGCCAGCAGCTTAGCCCGCGGGGCTTTCTTT. Its protein is CASSLARGAFF.